This record looks at one T cell receptor (beta chain) sequence and its context. CDR3 length equals 15 residues. CDR1 and CDR2 (germline): GTSNPN, SVGIG (reference sequence). V lost 4 bases, J lost 1 base, and 16 bases lay in between. This entry comes from a study of T cell responses to AZD1222 COVID-19 vaccine. This table comes from immunoSEQ multiplex PCR, and its TCRdb copy is limited to in-frame clones, with some not included. Of approximately 150,000 clones listed, 85% to 90% were seen once; the top ten hold 1.5% to 2%. The TCR sequence derives from an adult who received the AZD1222 COVID-19 vaccine. The rearrangement links TRBV30 to TRBJ1-1, with D hard to call. The sample consisted of peripheral blood, taken 28 days after the second AZD1222 dose. The CDR3 is CAWTSKNLQNTEAFF. Here the CDR3 DNA reads TGTGCCTGGACCAGTAAAAACTTACAGAACACTGAAGCTTTCTTT.